These 27 T cell receptor beta chains originate from one sample sequenced in a study of OX40 agonist ivuxolimab in advanced cancers. The protocol was immunoSEQ multiplex PCR, while the TCRdb copy is restricted to in-frame clones and leaves out a portion. Of under 100,000 clones listed, about nine tenths are singletons. This sample comprised CD4+ or CD8+ T cells sorted from blood, obtained in a trial of the OX40 agonist ivuxolimab. All receptors derive from an adult with an advanced solid tumor such as melanoma, head and neck, liver or kidney cancer.

The V gene is TRBV11-1, the J gene TRBJ2-3; weak D call: TRBD2 (6 bases). The CDR3 has 17 residues. Between the trimmed V and J ends, which lost 2 bases and 4 bases, there was a span of 19 bases. Germline CDR1 and CDR2: SGHAT and FQDESV (reference sequence). CDR3 protein: CASSLLYRREGPDTQYF. The CDR3 DNA reads as TGTGCCAGCAGCTTATTGTACCGGAGGGAAGGGCCAGATACGCAGTATTTT.

For the CDR3, the DNA is TGTGCCATCAGTGAGTCTGCGCAGGGGGGTCAGCCCCAGCATTTT. Protein sequence: CAISESAQGGQPQHF. This chain connects TRBV10-3 to TRBJ1-5; 7 nucleotides match TRBD1. CDR1 and CDR2 (germline): ENHRY, SYGVKD. CDR3 length: 15 residues. After removal of 0 bases from V and 6 bases from J, the junction contained 5 bases not matched to a gene.

The CDR3 DNA is TGTGCCAGCAGGGAGGCACAGGGGATCAACTATGGCTACACCTTC. As protein: CASREAQGINYGYTF. The V call is TRBV14, the J call TRBJ1-2; TRBD1 matches 7 bases. The CDR3 is made up of 15 amino acids. With 6 bases clipped from V and 2 bases from J, the junction kept 9 bases outside the gene matches. Germline lookup yields CDR1 SGHDN and CDR2 FVKESK.

This clone was recorded once. This CDR3 is also generated by other DNA sequences in the sample. V and J are TRBV7-9 and TRBJ2-4, with 7 bases lining up with TRBD1. The germline CDR1 and CDR2 sequences are SEHNR and FQNEAQ (reference sequence). This CDR3 has 14 residues. The V segment lost 1 base and the J segment 6 bases; nucleotides outside the gene matches: 3. Here the CDR3 DNA reads TGTGCCAGCAGCTTAGGACAGGGCCGAAACATTCAGTACTTC. As protein: CASSLGQGRNIQYF.

This clone has only a few counts. The rearrangement uses TRBV5-1 and TRBJ1-2; 7 bases fit TRBD1. Looked up from germline, CDR1 is SGHRS and CDR2 is YFSETQ. The CDR3 has 15 residues. The V gene end was trimmed by 2 bases and the J gene end by 2 bases; junction bases not matched to a gene: 6. In nucleotides, the CDR3 is TGCGCCAGCAGCTTCGGAACAGGGGTAAACTATGGCTACACCTTC. As protein: CASSFGTGVNYGYTF.

This clone was observed a single time. The chain joins TRBV7-9 to TRBJ2-7, with D maybe TRBD2 (5 bases). The length of the CDR3 is 12 residues. The germline V gene encodes CDR1 SEHNR and CDR2 FQNEAQ (reference sequence). V lost 8 bases and J lost 5, with 13 bases in between. The CDR3 here is CASEDLAHEQYF. Written as DNA, the CDR3 is TGTGCCAGCGAGGACCTAGCCCACGAGCAGTACTTC.

The chain recombines TRBV13 with TRBJ2-7; 8 nucleotides line up with TRBD2. Germline CDR1 and CDR2: PRHDT and FYEKMQ (reference sequence). V gave up 0 bases and J gave up 5 bases; unmatched junction bases: 9. The CDR3 has 16 residues. CDR3 loop: CASSLGLRLAGHEQYF. Here the CDR3 DNA reads TGTGCCAGCAGCTTAGGCCTTCGGCTAGCGGGTCACGAGCAGTACTTC.

This clone was detected only a few times. The CDR3: CASSMMGGGNTEAFF. The CDR3 DNA reads as TGTGCCAGTAGTATGATGGGCGGAGGCAACACTGAAGCTTTCTTT. J is TRBJ1-1 and V is TRBV19, with D uncertain. Trimming took off 3 bases at V and 2 bases at J, with 13 bases between the two ends. Germline assignment: CDR1 LNHDA and CDR2 SQIVND (reference sequence). This CDR3 has 15 amino acids. The full variable domain, in which reference TRBV19 and TRBJ1-1 provide the parts outside the CDR3, is DGGITQSPKYLFRKEGQNVTLSCEQNLNHDAMYWYRQDPGQGLRLIYYSQIVNDFQKGDIAEGYSVSREKKESFPLTVTSAQKNPTAFYLCASSMMGGGNTEAFFGQGTRLTVV.

CDR3 loop: CASSPGRGPSYEQYF. For the CDR3, the DNA is TGTGCCAGCTCCCCCGGTAGAGGGCCGTCCTACGAGCAGTACTTC. The genes are TRBV18 and TRBJ2-7; D might be TRBD2 (5 bases). V lost 6 bases to trimming and J lost 1 base, with 16 bases between them. The CDR3 runs 15 residues. The germline CDR1 and CDR2 sequences are KGHSH and LQKENI.

The rearrangement uses TRBV4-3 and TRBJ2-3; 14 bases match TRBD2. CDR1 and CDR2 (germline): LGHNA, YSLEER. Unmatched junction bases numbered 12, after V lost 5 bases and J lost 5 bases. The CDR3 spans 18 residues. The CDR3 region is CASSAHLTSGGEVDTQYF. DNA for the CDR3: TGCGCCAGCAGCGCCCACTTGACTAGCGGGGGGGAGGTAGATACGCAGTATTTT.

CDR3 nucleotides: TGTGCAAGTCGCTTAAAAAACACAGGGGTGGGCTCCTACGAGCAGTACTTC. Its translation is CASRLKNTGVGSYEQYF. This sequence joins TRBV12-2 and TRBJ2-7; the tabulated D call, TRBD1, remains unverified against the DNA. TRBV12-2 is a listed pseudogene. This CDR3 spans 17 amino acids.

In its sample, this clone was seen once. The germline gene is not matched at one end of the junction; a read error may be the cause. V gene TRBV9 combines with J gene TRBJ1-1; no clear D gene. From germline, CDR1 is SGDLS and CDR2 YYNGEE. The CDR3 extends over 8 amino acids. The CDR3 here is CASSVGDF. CDR3 DNA sequence: TGTGCCAGCAGCGTTGGGGATTTT.

This sequence joins TRBV19 and TRBJ1-5, with a tentative D call TRBD1 (6 bases). The V gene's germline CDR1 is LNHDA and CDR2 SQIVND (reference sequence). The V end lost 3 bases, the J end lost 2 bases, and 14 bases lay between the germline ends. The length of the CDR3 is 16 residues. For the CDR3, the DNA is TGTGCCAGTAGTATTTGGGGAAGGGGGGGCAATCAGCCCCAGCATTTT. Translation: CASSIWGRGGNQPQHF. Drawing the rest from reference TRBV19 and TRBJ1-5, the complete variable domain is DGGITQSPKYLFRKEGQNVTLSCEQNLNHDAMYWYRQDPGQGLRLIYYSQIVNDFQKGDIAEGYSVSREKKESFPLTVTSAQKNPTAFYLCASSIWGRGGNQPQHFGDGTRLSIL.

Turning to this clone: The junction departs from germline at one end; a sequencing error may be responsible. The rearrangement joins TRBV7-6 to TRBJ1-4; 10 bases line up with TRBD1. The CDR3 has 17 amino acids. Germline V gene data show CDR1 as SGHVS and CDR2 as FNYEAQ. The CDR3 region is CASSLARDRGVGEKLFF. CDR3 DNA: TGTGCCAGCAGCCTAGCCCGGGACAGGGGAGTGGGGGAAAAACTGTTTTTT.

The V and J genes are TRBV9 and TRBJ2-5; D is uncertain. The V and J ends lost 4 bases and 6 bases respectively, with 13 bases between them. Germline CDR1 is SGDLS and CDR2 is YYNGEE. This CDR3 comprises 13 residues. CDR3 sequence (DNA): TGTGCCAGCAGCTCTGGGATGGGAAAGACCCAGTACTTC. As protein: CASSSGMGKTQYF.

This sequence joins TRBV5-6 and TRBJ2-7; 14 nucleotides match TRBD2. The CDR3 consists of 16 residues. V gave up 3 bases and J gave up 6 bases; unmatched junction bases: 8. The V gene's germline CDR1 is SGHDT and CDR2 YYEEEE. The CDR3 spells CASSWRTSGGFGEQYF. DNA of the CDR3: TGTGCCAGCAGCTGGAGGACTAGCGGGGGGTTTGGCGAGCAGTACTTC.

The chain employs TRBV19 and TRBJ1-1, with unresolved D. V shed 3 bases and J shed 5 bases, with 10 bases lying between them. The length of the CDR3 is 13 residues. Per the germline V gene, CDR1 is LNHDA and CDR2 is SQIVND (reference sequence). In nucleotides, the CDR3 is TGTGCCAGTAGTATTGGAGGGTGGACTGAAGCTTTCTTT. Its protein is CASSIGGWTEAFF.

V gene TRBV7-6 combines with J gene TRBJ2-7; the D gene is possibly TRBD1 (5 bases). The V and J ends lost 2 bases and 3 bases respectively, with 8 bases between them. CDR3 length equals 13 residues. Germline V lookup: CDR1 SGHVS, CDR2 FNYEAQ. The CDR3 reads CASSLWGRYEQYF. The CDR3 region has the DNA TGTGCCAGCAGCTTATGGGGCCGCTACGAGCAGTACTTC.

The CDR3 is CASSAYSGGLSDTQYF. CDR3 coding DNA: TGTGCCAGCAGCGCATATAGCGGGGGGCTGTCAGATACGCAGTATTTT. The chain is built from TRBV9 and TRBJ2-3; 10 positions agree with TRBD2. Unmatched junction bases numbered 8, after V lost 3 bases and J lost 4 bases. The V gene's germline CDR1 is SGDLS and CDR2 YYNGEE. The CDR3 is made up of 16 amino acids. Complete variable domain (other parts from reference TRBV9 and TRBJ2-3): DSGVTQTPKHLITATGQRVTLRCSPRSGDLSVYWYQQSLDQGLQFLIQYYNGEERAKGNILERFSAQQFPDLHSELNLSSLELGDSALYFCASSAYSGGLSDTQYFGPGTRLTVL.

The rearrangement links TRBV2 to TRBJ2-7; D unclear. The CDR3 loop spans 14 amino acids. Germline CDR1 is SNHLY and CDR2 is FYNNEI. Trimming pared 6 bases from V and 2 bases from J, leaving 14 bases between. This CDR3 is CASSDIDPTYEQYF. DNA for the CDR3: TGTGCCAGCAGCGATATTGATCCCACCTACGAGCAGTACTTC. The full variable domain, in which reference TRBV2 and TRBJ2-7 provide the parts outside the CDR3, is EPEVTQTPSHQVTQMGQEVILRCVPISNHLYFYWYRQILGQKVEFLVSFYNNEISEKSEIFDDQFSVERPDGSNFTLKIRSTKLEDSAMYFCASSDIDPTYEQYFGPGTRLTVT.

The chain couples TRBV12-5 to TRBJ2-7; the D is unclear. V was trimmed by 1 base and J by 5 bases, leaving 6 bases between them. CDR1 is LGHNT and CDR2 is FRNRAP in the germline V gene. The CDR3 length is 12 residues. DNA of the CDR3: TGTGCTAGTGGTTTGGGTGCGAACGAGCAGTACTTC. Translation gives CASGLGANEQYF.

The chain joins TRBV11-3 to TRBJ2-5, with D hard to call. The CDR3 runs 13 residues. Per the germline V gene, CDR1 is SGHNT and CDR2 is YENEEA. V was trimmed by 2 bases and J by 5 bases, leaving 9 bases between them. Written as DNA, the CDR3 is TGTGCCAGCAGCTTATACCCACGGGAGACCCAGTACTTC. Protein sequence: CASSLYPRETQYF.

This chain uses TRBV7-9 with TRBJ2-3; a possible D gene is TRBD1 (5 bases). Deletions cut 1 base from V and 5 bases from J, with 13 bases between. This CDR3 has 15 amino acids. CDR1 is SEHNR, CDR2 FQNEAQ, per germline (reference sequence). The CDR3, as DNA: TGTGCCAGCAGCTTAGTAGTAGGGGCTAGAGATACGCAGTATTTT. Protein sequence: CASSLVVGARDTQYF.

This chain joins TRBV4-2 and TRBJ2-7, with D perhaps being TRBD1 or TRBD2 (5 bases each). Deletions cut 3 bases from V and 6 bases from J, with 12 bases between. This CDR3 is built from 13 residues. Germline assignment: CDR1 LGHNA and CDR2 YNFKEQ. CDR3 nucleotides: TGTGCCAGCAGCCAGACTCAGGGAGCCGAGCAGTACTTC. Translation: CASSQTQGAEQYF.

V is TRBV5-4 and J is TRBJ1-2; no reliable D call. From germline, CDR1 is SGHNT and CDR2 YYREEE (reference sequence). Trimming shortened V by 7 bases and J by 4 bases, and 11 bases separated the two germline ends. The CDR3 has 12 amino acids. The CDR3 coding sequence is TGTGCCAGCCCGGAGGCCACCTATGGCTACACCTTC. It is translated as CASPEATYGYTF.

V is TRBV9 and J is TRBJ1-5; D unclear. This CDR3 is built from 17 residues. The V and J ends lost 0 bases and 0 bases respectively, with 13 bases between them. Germline V gene sequence: CDR1 SGDLS, CDR2 YYNGEE. The CDR3 here is CASSVGSGHNSNQPQHF. The DNA for the CDR3 is TGTGCCAGCAGCGTAGGGTCCGGGCATAATAGCAATCAGCCCCAGCATTTT.

This chain uses TRBV7-9 with TRBJ1-6; TRBD1 aligns across 8 bases. There are 14 residues in the CDR3. The ends lost 4 bases at V and 8 bases at J; junction bases unmatched: 4. Germline V gene data show CDR1 as SEHNR and CDR2 as FQNEAQ (reference sequence). The CDR3 spells CASSWTGMDSPLHF. The CDR3 DNA sequence: TGTGCCAGCAGCTGGACAGGGATGGATTCACCCCTCCACTTT.